The TCR beta chain described here comes from a study of early T cells in non-severe SARS-CoV-2 infection. Study-wide findings and caveats: Sequences matched to VDJdb favored anti-spike CD8 responses, while private and CD4 specificities were missed.

V lost 2 bases, J lost 1 base, and 8 bases lay in between. This CDR3 has 13 amino acids. Germline assignment: CDR1 DFQATT and CDR2 SNEGSKA (reference sequence). There are many counts of this clonotype. Its antigen is not identified. Unique molecular identifiers were attached to individual cDNA molecules. TCRdb fed the 5' RACE reads into MiXCR, producing one record per CDR3 protein. The table shows tens of thousands of distinct CDR3 sequences, with approximately 6.2% occurring only once. The sample comprised whole blood. The chain recombines TRBV20-1 with TRBJ1-1; D is ambiguous. The TCR comes from an adult who was a healthcare worker with PCR-confirmed SARS-CoV-2 infection or an uninfected control (not recorded which). Here the CDR3 reads CSARKDGNTEAFF. CDR3 nucleotides: TGCAGTGCTAGAAAGGACGGGAACACTGAAGCTTTCTTT.